The following is a T cell receptor (beta chain) sequence with its context. Antigen specificity is unknown. Some clones are missing from TCRdb's copy, which holds only in-frame ones; the method was immunoSEQ multiplex PCR. The table has some 2.4 million clones, approximately 93% seen once. All the donors were Caucasian adults who lived in Nashville, Tennessee. The sample is drawn from a study of shared clonotypes between healthy human individuals. Per the germline V gene, CDR1 is SGDLS and CDR2 is YYNGEE. The V segment lost 5 bases and the J segment 15 bases; nucleotides outside the gene matches: 14. There are 14 residues in the CDR3. Study results and limitations: On the whole, naive subsets had larger estimated richness than memory subsets had. Lower generation probabilities were found for non-shared clonotypes than for those shared by all four donors.

The sequence came from a man aged 18 to 29 in good health. Some clones in this sample may be carry-over from other donors' samples. The material sequenced was naive CD4+ T cells from PBMCs. Subset described: CD45RA+ positively selected. This chain joins TRBV9 and TRBJ2-1; 10 bases fit TRBD1. The CDR3 region is CASRGGQGKSGLFF. Written as DNA, the CDR3 is TGTGCCAGCAGAGGGGGACAGGGGAAGTCTGGATTGTTCTTC.